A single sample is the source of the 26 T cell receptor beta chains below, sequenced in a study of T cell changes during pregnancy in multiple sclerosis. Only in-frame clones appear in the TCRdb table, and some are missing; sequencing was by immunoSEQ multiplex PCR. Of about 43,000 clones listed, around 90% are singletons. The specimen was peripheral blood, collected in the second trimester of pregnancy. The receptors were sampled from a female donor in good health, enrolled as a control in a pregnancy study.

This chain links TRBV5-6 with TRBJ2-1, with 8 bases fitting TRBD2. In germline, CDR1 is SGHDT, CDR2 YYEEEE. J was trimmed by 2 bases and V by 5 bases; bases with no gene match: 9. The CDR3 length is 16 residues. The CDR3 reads CASRGGSGGAYNEQFF. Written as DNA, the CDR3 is TGTGCCAGCAGGGGGGGGAGCGGGGGTGCCTACAATGAGCAGTTCTTC.

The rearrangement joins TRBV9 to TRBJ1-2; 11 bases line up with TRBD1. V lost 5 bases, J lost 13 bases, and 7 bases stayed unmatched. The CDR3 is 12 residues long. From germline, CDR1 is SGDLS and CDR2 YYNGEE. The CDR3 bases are TGTGCCAGCAGACAAGGACAGGGGGCGATCACCTTC. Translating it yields CASRQGQGAITF.

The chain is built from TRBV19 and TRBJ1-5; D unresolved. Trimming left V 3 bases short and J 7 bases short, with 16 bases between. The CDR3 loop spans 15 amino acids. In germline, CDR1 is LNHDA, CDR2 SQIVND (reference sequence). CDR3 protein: CASSMRQTDLQPQHF. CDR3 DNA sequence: TGTGCCAGTAGTATGCGACAAACGGATTTACAGCCCCAGCATTTT.

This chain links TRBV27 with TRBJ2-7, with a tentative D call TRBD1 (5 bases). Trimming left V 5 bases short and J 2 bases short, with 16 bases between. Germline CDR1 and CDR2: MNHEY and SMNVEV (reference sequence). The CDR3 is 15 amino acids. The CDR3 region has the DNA TGTGCCAGCAGTCAAAGAGGACATCCCACCTACGAGCAGTACTTC. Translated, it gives CASSQRGHPTYEQYF.

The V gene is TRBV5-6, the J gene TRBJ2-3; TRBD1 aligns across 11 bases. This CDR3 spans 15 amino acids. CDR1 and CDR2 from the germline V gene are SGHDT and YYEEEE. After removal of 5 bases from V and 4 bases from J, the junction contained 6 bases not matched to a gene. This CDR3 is CASRRTGGEADTQYF. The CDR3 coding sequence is TGTGCCAGCAGAAGGACAGGGGGCGAGGCAGATACGCAGTATTTT.

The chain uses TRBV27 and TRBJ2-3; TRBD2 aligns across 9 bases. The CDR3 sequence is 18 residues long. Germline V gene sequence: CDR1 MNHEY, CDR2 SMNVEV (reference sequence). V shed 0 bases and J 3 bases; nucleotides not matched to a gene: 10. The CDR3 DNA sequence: TGTGCCAGCAGTTTATCTAGCGGGAGCCAAATTAAGACAGATACGCAGTATTTT. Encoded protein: CASSLSSGSQIKTDTQYF.

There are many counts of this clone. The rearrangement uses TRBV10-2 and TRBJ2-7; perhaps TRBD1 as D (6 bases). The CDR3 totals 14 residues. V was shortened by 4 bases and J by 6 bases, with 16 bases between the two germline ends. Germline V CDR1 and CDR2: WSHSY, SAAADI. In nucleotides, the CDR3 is TGCGCCAGCAGTGTGCCGGCAGGGGTAAGCGAGCAGTACTTC. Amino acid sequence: CASSVPAGVSEQYF.

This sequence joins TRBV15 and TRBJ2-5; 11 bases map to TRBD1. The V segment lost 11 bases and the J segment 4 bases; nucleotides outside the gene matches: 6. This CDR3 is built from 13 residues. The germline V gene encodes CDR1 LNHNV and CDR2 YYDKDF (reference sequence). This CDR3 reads CASRDRGGETQYF. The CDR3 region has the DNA TGTGCCTCACGGGACAGGGGGGGAGAGACCCAGTACTTC.

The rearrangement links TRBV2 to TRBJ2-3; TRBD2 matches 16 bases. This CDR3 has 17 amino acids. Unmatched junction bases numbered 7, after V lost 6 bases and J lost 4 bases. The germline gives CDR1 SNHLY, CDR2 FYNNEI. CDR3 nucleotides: TGTGCCAGCAGCGCCGGGACTAGCGGGAGGGGTGCAGATACGCAGTATTTT. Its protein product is CASSAGTSGRGADTQYF.

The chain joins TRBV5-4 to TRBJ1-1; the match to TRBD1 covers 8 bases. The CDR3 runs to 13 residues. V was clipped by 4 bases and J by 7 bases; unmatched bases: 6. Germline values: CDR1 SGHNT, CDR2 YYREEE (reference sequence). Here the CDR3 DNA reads TGTGCCAGCAGCGACCAGGGGGCTGGTGAAGCTTTCTTT. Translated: CASSDQGAGEAFF.

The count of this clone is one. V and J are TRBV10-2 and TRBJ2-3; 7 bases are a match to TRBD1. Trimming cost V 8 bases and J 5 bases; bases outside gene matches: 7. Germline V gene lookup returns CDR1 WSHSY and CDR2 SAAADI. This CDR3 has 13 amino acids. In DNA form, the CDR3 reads TGCGCCAGCGAGGGGGCCGGGCAAGATACGCAGTATTTT. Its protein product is CASEGAGQDTQYF.

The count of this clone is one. CDR3 sequence reads: CASQLGFTGELFF. CDR3 coding DNA: TGTGCCAGCCAGCTCGGGTTCACCGGGGAGCTGTTTTTT. This chain joins TRBV19 and TRBJ2-2; no reliable D call. The germline V gene has CDR1 LNHDA and CDR2 SQIVND (reference sequence). Trimming left V 9 bases short and J 4 bases short, with 12 bases between. This CDR3 has 13 residues.

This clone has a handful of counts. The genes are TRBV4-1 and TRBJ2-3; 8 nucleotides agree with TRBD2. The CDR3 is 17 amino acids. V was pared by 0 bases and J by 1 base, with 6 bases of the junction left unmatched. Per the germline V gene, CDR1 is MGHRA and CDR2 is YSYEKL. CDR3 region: CASSQEGPAGGTDTQYF. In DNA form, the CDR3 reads TGCGCCAGCAGCCAAGAGGGTCCAGCGGGAGGCACAGATACGCAGTATTTT.

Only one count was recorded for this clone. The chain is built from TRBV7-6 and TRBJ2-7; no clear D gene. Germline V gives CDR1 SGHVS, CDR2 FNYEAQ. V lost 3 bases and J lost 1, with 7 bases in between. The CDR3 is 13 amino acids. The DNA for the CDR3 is TGTGCCAGCAGCTTTGCGGAGTCCTACGAGCAGTACTTC. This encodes CASSFAESYEQYF.

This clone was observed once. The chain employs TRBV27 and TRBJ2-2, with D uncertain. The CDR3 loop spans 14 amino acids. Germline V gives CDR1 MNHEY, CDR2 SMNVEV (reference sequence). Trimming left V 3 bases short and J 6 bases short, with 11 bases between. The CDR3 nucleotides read TGTGCCAGCAGTTTCGAGAGTCAATCCGGGGAGCTGTTTTTT. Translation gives CASSFESQSGELFF.

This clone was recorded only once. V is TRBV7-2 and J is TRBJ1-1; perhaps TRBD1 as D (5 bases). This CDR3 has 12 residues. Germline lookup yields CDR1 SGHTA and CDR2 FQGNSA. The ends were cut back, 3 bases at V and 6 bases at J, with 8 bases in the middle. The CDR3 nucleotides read TGTGCCAGCAGCTTTGGGGGGGCTGAAGCTTTCTTT. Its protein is CASSFGGAEAFF.

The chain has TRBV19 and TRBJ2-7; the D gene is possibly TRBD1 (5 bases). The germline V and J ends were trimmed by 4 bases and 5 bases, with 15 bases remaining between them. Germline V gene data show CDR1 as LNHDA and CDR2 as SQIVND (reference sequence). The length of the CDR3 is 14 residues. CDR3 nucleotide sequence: TGTGCCAGTAGTACACTTACAGGTATAGACGAGCAGTACTTC. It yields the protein CASSTLTGIDEQYF.

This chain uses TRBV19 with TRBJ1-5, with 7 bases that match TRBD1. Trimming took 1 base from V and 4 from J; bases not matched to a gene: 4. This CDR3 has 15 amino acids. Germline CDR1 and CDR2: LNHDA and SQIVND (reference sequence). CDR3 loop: CASSIGQGVNQPQHF. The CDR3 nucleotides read TGTGCCAGTAGTATAGGACAGGGTGTGAATCAGCCCCAGCATTTT.

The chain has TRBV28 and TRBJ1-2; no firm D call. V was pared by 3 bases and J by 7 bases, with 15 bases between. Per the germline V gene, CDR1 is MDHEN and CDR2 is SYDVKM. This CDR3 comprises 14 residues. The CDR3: CASSFPGMLGGYTF. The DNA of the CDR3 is TGTGCCAGCAGTTTCCCGGGGATGTTGGGTGGCTACACCTTC.

CDR3 DNA sequence: TGTGCCAGCAGCTTTTCTAGCGGCAACAACGAGCAGTACTTC. This translates into CASSFSSGNNEQYF. V usage is TRBV7-9 and J usage is TRBJ2-7; 7 bases match TRBD2. The CDR3 sequence is 14 residues long. J gave up 5 bases and V 3 bases, and 7 bases lay outside the gene matches. Germline assignment: CDR1 SEHNR and CDR2 FQNEAQ (reference sequence).

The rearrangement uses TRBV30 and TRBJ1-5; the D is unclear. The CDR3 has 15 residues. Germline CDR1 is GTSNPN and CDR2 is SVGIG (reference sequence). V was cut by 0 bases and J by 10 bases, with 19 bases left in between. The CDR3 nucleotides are TGTGCCTGGAGTGTCGAGGGAGGCGCCTTGACCCCCCAGCATTTT. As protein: CAWSVEGGALTPQHF.

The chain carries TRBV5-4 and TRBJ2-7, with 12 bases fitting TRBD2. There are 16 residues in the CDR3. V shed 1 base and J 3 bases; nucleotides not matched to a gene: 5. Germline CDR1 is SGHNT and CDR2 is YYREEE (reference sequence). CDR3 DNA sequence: TGTGCCAGCAGCTTGCCTCCGGGACTAGCGGGCTACGAGCAGTACTTC. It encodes CASSLPPGLAGYEQYF.

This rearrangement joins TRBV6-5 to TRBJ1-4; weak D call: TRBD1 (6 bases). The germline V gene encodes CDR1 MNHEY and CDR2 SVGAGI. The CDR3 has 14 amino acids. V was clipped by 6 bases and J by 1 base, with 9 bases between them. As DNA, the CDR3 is TGTGCCAGCAGGGCCAGGGGAACTAATGAAAAACTGTTTTTT. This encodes CASRARGTNEKLFF.

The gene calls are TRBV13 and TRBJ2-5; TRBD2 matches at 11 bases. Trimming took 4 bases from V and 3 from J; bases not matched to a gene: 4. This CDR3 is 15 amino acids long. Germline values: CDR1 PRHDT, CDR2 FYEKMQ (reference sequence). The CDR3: CASSSSGGYEETQYF. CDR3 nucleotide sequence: TGTGCCAGCAGCTCTAGCGGGGGGTACGAAGAGACCCAGTACTTC.

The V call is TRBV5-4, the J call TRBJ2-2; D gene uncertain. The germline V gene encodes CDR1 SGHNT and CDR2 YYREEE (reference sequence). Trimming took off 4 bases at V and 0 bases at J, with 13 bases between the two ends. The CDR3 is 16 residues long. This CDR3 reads CASSPRSGPNTGELFF. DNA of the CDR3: TGTGCCAGCAGCCCGAGATCTGGGCCGAACACCGGGGAGCTGTTTTTT. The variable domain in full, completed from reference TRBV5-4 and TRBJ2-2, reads ETGVTQSPTHLIKTRGQQVTLRCSSQSGHNTVSWYQQALGQGPQFIFQYYREEENGRGNFPPRFSGLQFPNYSSELNVNALELDDSALYLCASSPRSGPNTGELFFGEGSRLTVL.

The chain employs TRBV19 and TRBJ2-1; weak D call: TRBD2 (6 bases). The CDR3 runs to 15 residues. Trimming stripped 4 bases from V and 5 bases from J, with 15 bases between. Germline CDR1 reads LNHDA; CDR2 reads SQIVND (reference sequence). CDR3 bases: TGTGCCAGTAGTACTTTAGCGGAGGCGAACAATGAGCAGTTCTTC. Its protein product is CASSTLAEANNEQFF.